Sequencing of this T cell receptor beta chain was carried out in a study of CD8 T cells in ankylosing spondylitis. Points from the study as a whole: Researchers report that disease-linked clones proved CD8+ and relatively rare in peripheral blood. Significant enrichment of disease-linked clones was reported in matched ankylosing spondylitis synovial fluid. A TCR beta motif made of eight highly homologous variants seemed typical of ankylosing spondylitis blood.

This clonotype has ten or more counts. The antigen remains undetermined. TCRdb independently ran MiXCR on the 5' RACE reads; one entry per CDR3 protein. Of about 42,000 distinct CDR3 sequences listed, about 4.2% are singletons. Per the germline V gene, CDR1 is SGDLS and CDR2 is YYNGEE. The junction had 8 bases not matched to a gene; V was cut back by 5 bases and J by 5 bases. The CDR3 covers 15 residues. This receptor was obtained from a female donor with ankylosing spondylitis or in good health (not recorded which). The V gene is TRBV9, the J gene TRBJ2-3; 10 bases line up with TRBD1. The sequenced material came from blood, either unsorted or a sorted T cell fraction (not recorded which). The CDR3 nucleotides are TGTGCCAGCAGTGTCGGGACAGGGGTCGTAGATACGCAGTATTTT. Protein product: CASSVGTGVVDTQYF. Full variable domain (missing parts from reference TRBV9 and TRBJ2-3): DSGVTQTPKHLITATGQRVTLRCSPRSGDLSVYWYQQSLDQGLQFLIQYYNGEERAKGNILERFSAQQFPDLHSELNLSSLELGDSALYFCASSVGTGVVDTQYFGPGTRLTVL.